The present T cell receptor (beta chain) was sequenced within a study of control samples from healthy donors and cancer patients. Profiled with immunoSEQ multiplex PCR; TCRdb holds only in-frame clones, not every one. The data contain 110,000 or so clones, approximately 90% of them singletons. This clone was seen only once. Germline values: CDR1 SGHTA, CDR2 FQGNSA. The CDR3 length is 16 residues. V gave up 3 bases and J gave up 5 bases, with 19 bases separating them. This sequence joins TRBV7-2 and TRBJ1-2, with a possible D match to TRBD1 (6 bases). This sequence originates from a man under 40 in good health. Sequenced: blood. CDR3 nucleotides: TGTGCCAGCAGCTTGGGACCGGACAGACCTTTTTATGGCTACACCTTC. It translates to CASSLGPDRPFYGYTF.